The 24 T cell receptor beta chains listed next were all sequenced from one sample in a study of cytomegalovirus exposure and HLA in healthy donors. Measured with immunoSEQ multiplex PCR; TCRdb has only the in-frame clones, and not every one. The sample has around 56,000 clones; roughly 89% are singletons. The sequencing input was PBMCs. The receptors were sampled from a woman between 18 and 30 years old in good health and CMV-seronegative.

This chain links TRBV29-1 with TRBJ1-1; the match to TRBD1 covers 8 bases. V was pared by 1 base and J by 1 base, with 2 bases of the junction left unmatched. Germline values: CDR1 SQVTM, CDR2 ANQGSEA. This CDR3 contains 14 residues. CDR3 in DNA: TGCAGCGTTGAAGTCAGGGGGCAGAACACTGAAGCTTTCTTT. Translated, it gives CSVEVRGQNTEAFF.

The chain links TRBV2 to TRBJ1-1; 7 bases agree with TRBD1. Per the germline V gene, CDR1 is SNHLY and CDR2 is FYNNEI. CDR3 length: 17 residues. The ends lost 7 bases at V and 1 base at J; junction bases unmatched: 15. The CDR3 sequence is CASMGQGEPGRNTEAFF. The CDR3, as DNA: TGTGCCAGCATGGGGCAGGGGGAGCCGGGCAGGAACACTGAAGCTTTCTTT.

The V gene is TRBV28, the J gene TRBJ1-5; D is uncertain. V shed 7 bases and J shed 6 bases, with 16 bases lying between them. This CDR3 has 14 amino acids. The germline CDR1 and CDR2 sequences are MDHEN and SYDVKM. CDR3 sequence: CASTPPGRGQPQHF. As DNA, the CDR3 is TGTGCCAGCACCCCCCCTGGGCGGGGTCAGCCCCAGCATTTT. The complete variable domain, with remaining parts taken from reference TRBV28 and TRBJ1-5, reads DVKVTQSSRYLVKRTGEKVFLECVQDMDHENMFWYRQDPGLGLRLIYFSYDVKMKEKGDIPEGYSVSREKKERFSLILESASTNQTSMYLCASTPPGRGQPQHFGDGTRLSIL.

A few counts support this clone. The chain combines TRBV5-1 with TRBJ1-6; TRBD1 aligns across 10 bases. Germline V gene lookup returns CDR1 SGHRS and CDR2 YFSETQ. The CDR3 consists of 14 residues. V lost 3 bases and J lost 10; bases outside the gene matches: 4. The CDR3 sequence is CASSSGGQGSPLHF. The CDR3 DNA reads TGCGCCAGCAGCTCGGGGGGACAGGGGTCACCCCTCCACTTT.

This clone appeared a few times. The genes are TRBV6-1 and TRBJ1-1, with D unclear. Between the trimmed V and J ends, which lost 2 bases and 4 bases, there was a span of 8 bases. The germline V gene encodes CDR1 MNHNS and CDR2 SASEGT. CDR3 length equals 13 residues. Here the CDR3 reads CASSEQVTTEAFF. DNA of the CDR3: TGTGCCAGCAGTGAACAGGTGACCACTGAAGCTTTCTTT.

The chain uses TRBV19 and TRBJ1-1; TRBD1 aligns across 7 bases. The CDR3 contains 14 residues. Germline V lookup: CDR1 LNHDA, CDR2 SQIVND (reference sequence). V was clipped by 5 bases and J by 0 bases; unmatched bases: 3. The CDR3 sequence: CASSRDRVNTEAFF. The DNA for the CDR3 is TGTGCCAGTAGTCGGGACAGAGTGAACACTGAAGCTTTCTTT. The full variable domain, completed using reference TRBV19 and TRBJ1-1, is DGGITQSPKYLFRKEGQNVTLSCEQNLNHDAMYWYRQDPGQGLRLIYYSQIVNDFQKGDIAEGYSVSREKKESFPLTVTSAQKNPTAFYLCASSRDRVNTEAFFGQGTRLTVV.

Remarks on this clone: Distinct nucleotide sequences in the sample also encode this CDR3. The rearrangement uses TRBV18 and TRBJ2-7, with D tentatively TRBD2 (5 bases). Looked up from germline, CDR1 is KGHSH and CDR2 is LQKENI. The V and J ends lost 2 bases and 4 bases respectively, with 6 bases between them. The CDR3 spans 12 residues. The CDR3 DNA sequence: TGTGCCAGCTCACCAGGGAGATACGAGCAGTACTTC. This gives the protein CASSPGRYEQYF.

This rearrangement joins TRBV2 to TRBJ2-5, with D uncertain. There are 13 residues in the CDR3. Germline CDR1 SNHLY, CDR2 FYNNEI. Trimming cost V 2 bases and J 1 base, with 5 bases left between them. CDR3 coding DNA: TGTGCCAGCAGTGAACTAGGCCAAGAGACCCAGTACTTC. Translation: CASSELGQETQYF.

DNA of the CDR3: TGTGCCACCAGCAATCCCTGGACAGGAGCAAATCAGCCCCAGCATTTT. This gives the protein CATSNPWTGANQPQHF. This chain links TRBV15 with TRBJ1-5; 7 positions agree with TRBD1. CDR1 LNHNV and CDR2 YYDKDF come from the germline V gene (reference sequence). The CDR3 consists of 16 residues. V was clipped by 4 bases and J by 4 bases; unmatched bases: 10.

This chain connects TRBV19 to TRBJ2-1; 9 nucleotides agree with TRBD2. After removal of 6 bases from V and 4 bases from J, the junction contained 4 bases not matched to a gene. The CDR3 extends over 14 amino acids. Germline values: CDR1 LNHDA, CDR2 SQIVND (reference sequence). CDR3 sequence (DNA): TGTGCCAGTAGGCCGGGACTAGCTTACAATGAGCAGTTCTTC. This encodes CASRPGLAYNEQFF. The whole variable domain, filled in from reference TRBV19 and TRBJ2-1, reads DGGITQSPKYLFRKEGQNVTLSCEQNLNHDAMYWYRQDPGQGLRLIYYSQIVNDFQKGDIAEGYSVSREKKESFPLTVTSAQKNPTAFYLCASRPGLAYNEQFFGPGTRLTVL.

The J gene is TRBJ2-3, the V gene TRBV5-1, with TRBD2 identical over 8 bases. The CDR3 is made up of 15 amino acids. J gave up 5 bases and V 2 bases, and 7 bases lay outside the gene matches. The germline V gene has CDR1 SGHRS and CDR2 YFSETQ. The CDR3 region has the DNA TGCGCCAGCAGCTTTAGCGGGGCCCCGGGAGATACGCAGTATTTT. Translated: CASSFSGAPGDTQYF.

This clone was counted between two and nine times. The CDR3 protein is CASSGGQNTDTQYF. CDR3 DNA sequence: TGTGCCAGCAGTGGTGGACAAAACACAGATACGCAGTATTTT. The rearrangement uses TRBV25-1 and TRBJ2-3, with D tentatively TRBD1 (5 bases). The ends were cut back, 4 bases at V and 2 bases at J, with 10 bases in the middle. There are 14 residues in the CDR3. Germline CDR1 is MGHDK and CDR2 is SYGVNS.

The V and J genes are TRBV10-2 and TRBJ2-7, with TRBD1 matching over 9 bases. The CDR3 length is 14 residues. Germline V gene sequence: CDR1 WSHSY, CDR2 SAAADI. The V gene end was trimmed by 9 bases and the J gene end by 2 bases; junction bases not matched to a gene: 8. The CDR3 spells CASREGQGPYEQYF. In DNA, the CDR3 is TGCGCCAGTCGTGAGGGACAGGGACCCTACGAGCAGTACTTC.

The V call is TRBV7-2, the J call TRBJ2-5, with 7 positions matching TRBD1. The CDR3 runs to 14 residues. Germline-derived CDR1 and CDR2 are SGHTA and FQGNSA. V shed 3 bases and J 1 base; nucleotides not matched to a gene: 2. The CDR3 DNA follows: TGTGCCAGCAGCTTCTCAGGGGGCCAAGAGACCCAGTACTTC. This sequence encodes CASSFSGGQETQYF.

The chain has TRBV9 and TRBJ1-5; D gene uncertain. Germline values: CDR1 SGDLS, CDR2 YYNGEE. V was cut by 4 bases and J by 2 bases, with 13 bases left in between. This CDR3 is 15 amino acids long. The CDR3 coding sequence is TGTGCCAGCAGCCCTCACGGCAGCGGCAATCAGCCCCAGCATTTT. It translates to CASSPHGSGNQPQHF.

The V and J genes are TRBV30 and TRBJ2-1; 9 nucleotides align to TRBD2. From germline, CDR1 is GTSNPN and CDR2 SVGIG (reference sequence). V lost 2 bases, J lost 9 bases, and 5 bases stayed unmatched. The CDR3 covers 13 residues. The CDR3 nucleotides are TGTGCCTGGAGTAGAGCGGGAGGTGGTGAGCAGTTCTTC. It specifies CAWSRAGGGEQFF.

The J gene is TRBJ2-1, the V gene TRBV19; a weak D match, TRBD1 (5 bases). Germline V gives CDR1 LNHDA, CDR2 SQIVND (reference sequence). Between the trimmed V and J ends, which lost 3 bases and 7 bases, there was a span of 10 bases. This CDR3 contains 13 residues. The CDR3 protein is CASSILSGNEQFF. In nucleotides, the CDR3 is TGTGCCAGTAGTATCCTATCAGGGAATGAGCAGTTCTTC.

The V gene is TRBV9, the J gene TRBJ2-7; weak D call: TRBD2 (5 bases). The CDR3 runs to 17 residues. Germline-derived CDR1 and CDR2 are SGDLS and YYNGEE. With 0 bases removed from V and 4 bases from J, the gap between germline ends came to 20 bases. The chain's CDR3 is CASSVGAAGSLGYEQYF. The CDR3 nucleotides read TGTGCCAGCAGCGTAGGGGCGGCGGGCTCCCTGGGGTACGAGCAGTACTTC.

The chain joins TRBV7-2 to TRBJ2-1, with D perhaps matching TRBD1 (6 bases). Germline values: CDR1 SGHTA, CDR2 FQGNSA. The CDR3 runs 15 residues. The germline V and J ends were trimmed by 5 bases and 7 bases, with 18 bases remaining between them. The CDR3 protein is CASSVGQHVGNEQFF. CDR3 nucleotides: TGTGCCAGCAGCGTCGGACAGCATGTAGGGAATGAGCAGTTCTTC.

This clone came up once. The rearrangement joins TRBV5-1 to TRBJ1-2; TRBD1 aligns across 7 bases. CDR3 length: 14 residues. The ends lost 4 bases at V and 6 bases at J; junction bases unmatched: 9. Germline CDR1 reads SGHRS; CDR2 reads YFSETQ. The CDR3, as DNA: TGCGCCAGCAGCCTCGGGCAGGGGGTAGATGGCTACACCTTC. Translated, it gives CASSLGQGVDGYTF.

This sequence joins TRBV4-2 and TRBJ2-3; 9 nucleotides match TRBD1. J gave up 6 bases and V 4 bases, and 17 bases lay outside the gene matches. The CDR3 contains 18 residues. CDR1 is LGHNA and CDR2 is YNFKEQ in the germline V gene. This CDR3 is CASSRGVGQGFYGDTQYF. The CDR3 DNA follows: TGTGCCAGCAGCCGCGGCGTGGGACAGGGATTTTATGGGGATACGCAGTATTTT.

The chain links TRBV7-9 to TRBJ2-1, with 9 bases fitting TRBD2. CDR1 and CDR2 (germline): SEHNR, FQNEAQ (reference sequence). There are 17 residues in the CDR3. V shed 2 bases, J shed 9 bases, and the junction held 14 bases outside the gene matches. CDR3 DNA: TGTGCCAGCAGCTTATATGGAGGGGCTAGCGGGGTCCCTGAGCAGTTCTTC. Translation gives CASSLYGGASGVPEQFF.

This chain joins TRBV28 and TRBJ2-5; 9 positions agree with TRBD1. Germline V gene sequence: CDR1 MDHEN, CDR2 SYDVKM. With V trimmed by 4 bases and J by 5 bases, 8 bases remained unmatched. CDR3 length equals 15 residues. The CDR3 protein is CASSYMWDREETQYF. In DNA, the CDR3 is TGTGCCAGCAGTTACATGTGGGACAGGGAGGAGACCCAGTACTTC. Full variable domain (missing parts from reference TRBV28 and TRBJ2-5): DVKVTQSSRYLVKRTGEKVFLECVQDMDHENMFWYRQDPGLGLRLIYFSYDVKMKEKGDIPEGYSVSREKKERFSLILESASTNQTSMYLCASSYMWDREETQYFGPGTRLLVL.

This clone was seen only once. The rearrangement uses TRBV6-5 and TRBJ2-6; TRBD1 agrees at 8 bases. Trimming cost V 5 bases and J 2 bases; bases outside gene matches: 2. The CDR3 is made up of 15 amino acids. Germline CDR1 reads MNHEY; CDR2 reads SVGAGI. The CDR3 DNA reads TGTGCCAGCAGTGTACAGGGGGCTGGGGCCAACGTCCTGACTTTC. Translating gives CASSVQGAGANVLTF.